Sequencing of this T cell receptor beta chain was carried out in a study of shared clonotypes between healthy human individuals. General study results and limits: The expectation was that sequencing depth would affect clonotype sharing among donors.

Nashville, Tennessee was home to all donors, who were Caucasian adults. This clone was counted between two and nine times. The antigen is undetermined. V lost 6 bases, J lost 4 bases, and 14 bases lay in between. Germline loops: CDR1 SGHRS, CDR2 YFSETQ. This CDR3 has 14 residues. An assay was performed, and its level was deep. How the authors handled the data: In the immunoSEQ data, sequences were junction-only and lacked quality scores, so filtering differed. Some clones are missing from TCRdb's copy, which holds only in-frame ones; the method was immunoSEQ multiplex PCR. That table furnishes V, J and clone size, whereas the DNA furnished D and trimming. The repertoire consists of some 500,000 clones, with around 80% occurring once and the leading ten covering more than 10%.

Sequences were obtained from PBMCs. This clonotype originated in a woman between 35 and 50 years old in good health. Some clones in this sample may be carry-over from other donors' samples. The chain combines TRBV5-1 with TRBJ2-1, with D tentatively TRBD1 (5 bases). CDR3 protein: CASNRQYGYNEQFF. The CDR3 coding sequence is TGCGCCAGCAACAGACAGTACGGATACAATGAGCAGTTCTTC.